These 31 T cell receptor beta chains share one sample of origin, sequenced in a study of blood T cell repertoires in COVID-19. Measured with immunoSEQ multiplex PCR; TCRdb has only the in-frame clones, and not every one. Here the sample spans 97,000 or so clones, approximately 90% being singletons. The sequencing input was peripheral blood. These receptors were obtained from a man aged 55 to 70 with acute or convalescent COVID-19.

The chain employs TRBV5-1 and TRBJ2-5; the D gene is possibly TRBD1 (6 bases). The CDR3 contains 16 residues. Trimming removed 0 bases from V and 2 bases from J, with 14 bases in between. Germline V gives CDR1 SGHRS, CDR2 YFSETQ. The CDR3 nucleotides read TGCGCCAGCAGCTTGGGGGGGCAGGCAAGTCAAGAGACCCAGTACTTC. Translating gives CASSLGGQASQETQYF.

The gene calls are TRBV19 and TRBJ1-5, with 8 bases aligning to TRBD1. This CDR3 is 14 amino acids long. Looked up from germline, CDR1 is LNHDA and CDR2 is SQIVND (reference sequence). V dropped 3 bases and J dropped 5; count of bases not matched to a gene: 3. The CDR3 DNA follows: TGTGCCAGTAGTATTCAGGGGGCTTATCAGCCCCAGCATTTT. It specifies CASSIQGAYQPQHF.

The chain employs TRBV2 and TRBJ2-1; 8 nucleotides line up with TRBD1. The CDR3 has 15 amino acids. V lost 3 bases, J lost 4 bases, and 5 bases stayed unmatched. The germline gives CDR1 SNHLY, CDR2 FYNNEI. The CDR3 DNA sequence: TGTGCCAGCAGTGAGGCAGGGGGCCCTTACAATGAGCAGTTCTTC. Translating gives CASSEAGGPYNEQFF.

The chain employs TRBV11-2 and TRBJ1-2; TRBD1 agrees at 10 bases. J lost 0 bases, V lost 0 bases, and 7 bases had no gene match. This CDR3 has 18 residues. From germline, CDR1 is SGHAT and CDR2 FQNNGV. Here the CDR3 reads CASSLDAGTGVTNYGYTF. The CDR3 nucleotides are TGTGCCAGCAGCTTAGACGCCGGGACAGGGGTGACTAACTATGGCTACACCTTC.

The gene calls are TRBV7-2 and TRBJ2-1; possibly TRBD2 for D (5 bases). Trimming stripped 5 bases from V and 4 bases from J, with 18 bases between. The CDR3 consists of 16 residues. Germline lookup yields CDR1 SGHTA and CDR2 FQGNSA. The DNA for the CDR3 is TGTGCCAGCAGCCCGAGGGCTACTCCTATATACAATGAGCAGTTCTTC. It codes for CASSPRATPIYNEQFF.

This clone showed up just once. V gene TRBV5-1 combines with J gene TRBJ1-1; possibly TRBD1 for D (6 bases). CDR1 and CDR2 from the germline V gene are SGHRS and YFSETQ. V dropped 0 bases and J dropped 3 bases, with 12 bases sitting between them. The CDR3 runs to 15 residues. The CDR3 sequence: CASSLAVDRDTEAFF. DNA for the CDR3: TGCGCCAGCAGCTTGGCCGTGGACAGAGACACTGAAGCTTTCTTT.

The chain links TRBV5-6 to TRBJ1-6; 7 bases match TRBD1. In germline, CDR1 is SGHDT, CDR2 YYEEEE. The CDR3 loop spans 14 amino acids. The V and J ends lost 4 bases and 9 bases, in that order; junction bases with no gene match: 7. The CDR3 DNA sequence: TGTGCCAGCAGCACTAGACAGGGTCTTTCACCCCTCCACTTT. This encodes CASSTRQGLSPLHF.

The chain employs TRBV5-8 and TRBJ2-2; D might be TRBD2 (5 bases). V was pared by 6 bases and J by 0 bases, with 18 bases between. The CDR3 length is 17 residues. The V gene's germline CDR1 is SGHTS and CDR2 YDEGEE. CDR3 sequence (DNA): TGTGCCAGCATCCCTTCCCCTCTAGCTACGAACACCGGGGAGCTGTTTTTT. Translated, it gives CASIPSPLATNTGELFF. The full variable domain, rest sourced from reference TRBV5-8 and TRBJ2-2, is EAGVTQSPTHLIKTRGQQATLRCSPISGHTSVYWYQQALGLGLQFLLWYDEGEERNRGNFPPRFSGRQFPNYSSELNVNALELEDSALYLCASIPSPLATNTGELFFGEGSRLTVL.

The chain employs TRBV7-9 and TRBJ1-3; 7 bases are a match to TRBD1. The CDR3 consists of 14 residues. V trimming: 2 bases; J trimming: 2 bases; junction bases outside the gene matches: 0. CDR1 is SEHNR and CDR2 is FQNEAQ in the germline V gene (reference sequence). The DNA of the CDR3 is TGTGCCAGCAGCTTAACAGGGGCTGGAAACACCATATATTTT. This codes for CASSLTGAGNTIYF.

The chain recombines TRBV4-2 with TRBJ2-5; D gene uncertain. From germline, CDR1 is LGHNA and CDR2 YNFKEQ. V shed 1 base and J shed 0 bases, with 9 bases lying between them. The CDR3 consists of 15 residues. This CDR3 reads CASSQAPGDQETQYF. The CDR3 region has the DNA TGTGCCAGCAGCCAAGCGCCTGGAGACCAAGAGACCCAGTACTTC.

The rearrangement links TRBV6-6 to TRBJ1-2; 7 nucleotides match TRBD1. There are 13 residues in the CDR3. Germline V gene lookup returns CDR1 MNHNY and CDR2 SVGAGI (reference sequence). The trim removed 6 bases at V and 4 bases at J, leaving 5 bases unmatched. The CDR3 bases are TGTGCCAGCAGCCCGGGACAGTCCTATGGCTACACCTTC. This codes for CASSPGQSYGYTF.

This clone has only one observation. This sequence joins TRBV7-9 and TRBJ2-7; 8 nucleotides match TRBD1. CDR3 length equals 15 residues. With 5 bases clipped from V and 5 bases from J, the junction kept 11 bases outside the gene matches. CDR1 and CDR2 (germline): SEHNR, FQNEAQ (reference sequence). This chain's CDR3 is CASSPGGRGRNEQYV. In DNA, the CDR3 is TGTGCCAGCAGCCCAGGGGGCAGGGGGAGAAACGAGCAGTACGTC.

The J gene is TRBJ1-2, the V gene TRBV14; 7 nucleotides align to TRBD1. Germline V gives CDR1 SGHDN, CDR2 FVKESK. This CDR3 is built from 15 residues. Germline trimming cut 1 base from V and 4 bases from J; bases unmatched to any gene: 6. CDR3 amino acids: CASSQVAGGSYGYTF. The DNA of the CDR3 is TGTGCCAGCAGCCAAGTGGCAGGGGGATCCTATGGCTACACCTTC.

The chain combines TRBV4-1 with TRBJ1-1; tentative D call: TRBD1 (6 bases). Between the trimmed V and J ends, which lost 0 bases and 1 base, there was a span of 9 bases. There are 15 residues in the CDR3. CDR1 and CDR2 from the germline V gene are MGHRA and YSYEKL. The CDR3 protein is CASSQESRGNTEAFF. Here the CDR3 DNA reads TGCGCCAGCAGCCAAGAGAGCAGGGGGAACACTGAAGCTTTCTTT.

The V call is TRBV29-1, the J call TRBJ1-2, with 9 bases that match TRBD1. Germline assignment: CDR1 SQVTM and CDR2 ANQGSEA. Losses at the gene ends were 6 bases for V and 6 bases for J; bases not matched to a gene: 5. CDR3 size: 12 residues. The CDR3 DNA sequence: TGCAGCGTAGGACAGGGGAGCCATGGCTACACCTTC. Amino acid sequence: CSVGQGSHGYTF.

The rearrangement links TRBV5-4 to TRBJ1-5; D remains ambiguous. The ends were cut back, 6 bases at V and 6 bases at J, with 7 bases in the middle. Germline CDR1 and CDR2: SGHNT and YYREEE (reference sequence). The CDR3 runs to 11 residues. CDR3 region: CASTSVQPQHF. Here the CDR3 DNA reads TGTGCCAGCACTTCGGTTCAGCCCCAGCATTTT.

This clone was picked up one time. The chain links TRBV10-2 to TRBJ1-6; 9 positions match TRBD1. Looked up from germline, CDR1 is WSHSY and CDR2 is SAAADI. The CDR3 runs to 14 residues. J gave up 9 bases and V 4 bases, and 4 bases lay outside the gene matches. The CDR3 loop reads CASSAGTGTSPLHF. In nucleotides, the CDR3 is TGCGCCAGCAGTGCAGGGACAGGGACTTCACCCCTCCACTTT.

V usage is TRBV4-2 and J usage is TRBJ1-2; a weak D match, TRBD1 (5 bases). In germline, CDR1 is LGHNA, CDR2 YNFKEQ. The V end was cut by 2 bases, the J end by 0 bases, with 16 bases between. This CDR3 region has 17 residues. CDR3 loop: CASSQQGGGGTNYGYTF. The CDR3 DNA sequence: TGTGCCAGCAGCCAACAGGGTGGGGGGGGTACTAACTATGGCTACACCTTC.

The gene calls are TRBV15 and TRBJ1-2; possible D gene TRBD1, 6 bases. Germline V CDR1 and CDR2: LNHNV, YYDKDF (reference sequence). The CDR3 consists of 15 residues. V shed 5 bases and J shed 2 bases, with 15 bases lying between them. The CDR3 reads CATSGGGVGNYGYTF. As DNA, the CDR3 is TGTGCCACCAGCGGAGGGGGAGTGGGGAACTATGGCTACACCTTC.

This chain uses TRBV6-1 with TRBJ1-4; weak D call: TRBD1 (6 bases). This CDR3 is built from 14 residues. With 3 bases removed from V and 8 bases from J, the gap between germline ends came to 13 bases. The germline V gene has CDR1 MNHNS and CDR2 SASEGT. The CDR3 protein is CASSEPGEGEKLFF. The CDR3 bases are TGTGCCAGCAGTGAGCCAGGGGAGGGGGAAAAACTGTTTTTT.

This chain uses TRBV6-5 with TRBJ1-2; TRBD1 matches at 10 bases. Trimming removed 6 bases from V and 5 bases from J; junction bases left unmatched: 9. Germline CDR1 is MNHEY and CDR2 is SVGAGI. The CDR3 runs to 15 residues. The CDR3 DNA is TGTGCCAGCAGGAGCCGGGACAGGGGAGGGTATGGCTACACCTTC. Translation: CASRSRDRGGYGYTF.

The chain combines TRBV6-5 with TRBJ1-6; D is ambiguous. CDR3 size: 13 residues. Germline CDR1 is MNHEY and CDR2 is SVGAGI. Deletions cut 8 bases from V and 3 bases from J, with 8 bases between. CDR3 protein: CASRESYNSPLHF. CDR3 coding DNA: TGTGCCAGCCGGGAGAGCTATAATTCACCCCTCCACTTT.

The V gene is TRBV5-4, the J gene TRBJ2-2; 8 nucleotides match TRBD1. The CDR3 length is 15 residues. Trimming took 4 bases from V and 2 from J; bases not matched to a gene: 4. Germline CDR1 and CDR2: SGHNT and YYREEE (reference sequence). The CDR3 DNA is TGTGCCAGCAGCCCGACAGGGGCAAACACCGGGGAGCTGTTTTTT. Amino acids: CASSPTGANTGELFF.

The chain joins TRBV30 to TRBJ2-3; D perhaps matches TRBD2 (6 bases). This CDR3 contains 15 residues. Trimming removed 0 bases at V and 5 bases at J, with 15 bases between. Looked up from germline, CDR1 is GTSNPN and CDR2 is SVGIG (reference sequence). DNA for the CDR3: TGTGCCTGGAGTGTGTCTGAGAGGGGAGGAGATACGCAGTATTTT. Amino acid sequence: CAWSVSERGGDTQYF.

This chain uses TRBV3-1 (or the pseudogene TRBV3-2) with TRBJ2-7; 12 bases map to TRBD1. CDR1 and CDR2 (germline): LGHDT, YNNKEL (reference sequence). CDR3 length: 17 residues. Germline trimming cut 3 bases from V and 6 bases from J; bases unmatched to any gene: 12. The chain's CDR3 is CASSQWGAGQGAGEQYF. CDR3 bases: TGTGCCAGCAGCCAGTGGGGGGCGGGACAGGGGGCTGGCGAGCAGTACTTC.

The chain links TRBV7-8 to TRBJ2-7; D gene unclear. Germline V gene lookup returns CDR1 SGHVS and CDR2 FQNEAQ. This CDR3 has 12 residues. The germline V and J ends were trimmed by 2 bases and 2 bases, with 4 bases remaining between them. The CDR3 region is CASSLQTYEQYF. Here the CDR3 DNA reads TGTGCCAGCAGCTTACAAACCTACGAGCAGTACTTC. The full variable domain, completed using reference TRBV7-8 and TRBJ2-7, is GAGVSQSPRYKVAKRGQDVALRCDPISGHVSLFWYQQALGQGPEFLTYFQNEAQLDKSGLPSDRFFAERPEGSVSTLKIQRTQQEDSAVYLCASSLQTYEQYFGPGTRLTVT.

The gene calls are TRBV14 and TRBJ2-7; the D gene is possibly TRBD1 (6 bases). Germline loops: CDR1 SGHDN, CDR2 FVKESK. The CDR3 consists of 16 residues. V shed 0 bases and J shed 6 bases, with 18 bases lying between them. In DNA form, the CDR3 reads TGTGCCAGCAGCCAAGATCCCGGGACCCCCAGGGGCGAGCAGTACTTC. Translating it yields CASSQDPGTPRGEQYF.

The genes are TRBV5-1 and TRBJ2-7; a possible D gene is TRBD2 (5 bases). The CDR3 covers 13 residues. Looked up from germline, CDR1 is SGHRS and CDR2 is YFSETQ. The V end was cut by 4 bases, the J end by 0 bases, with 8 bases between. The CDR3 DNA reads TGCGCCAGCAGCCCCGGGAACTCCTACGAGCAGTACTTC. Translated, it gives CASSPGNSYEQYF.

The rearrangement links TRBV19 to TRBJ1-5; 11 bases map to TRBD1. In germline, CDR1 is LNHDA, CDR2 SQIVND (reference sequence). V gave up 7 bases and J gave up 0 bases; unmatched junction bases: 11. CDR3 size: 18 residues. As DNA, the CDR3 is TGTGCCAGTACCCCCGGACAGGGGGCTCTATATAGCAATCAGCCCCAGCATTTT. Translation: CASTPGQGALYSNQPQHF. The full variable domain, rest sourced from reference TRBV19 and TRBJ1-5, is DGGITQSPKYLFRKEGQNVTLSCEQNLNHDAMYWYRQDPGQGLRLIYYSQIVNDFQKGDIAEGYSVSREKKESFPLTVTSAQKNPTAFYLCASTPGQGALYSNQPQHFGDGTRLSIL.

The genes are TRBV2 and TRBJ1-5; 8 nucleotides line up with TRBD1. Germline V gene sequence: CDR1 SNHLY, CDR2 FYNNEI. The CDR3 runs 15 residues. J was trimmed by 7 bases and V by 1 base; bases with no gene match: 6. In DNA, the CDR3 is TGTGCCAGCAGTGAAGGGCCAGGGGGCAGGCAGCCCCAGCATTTT. Protein: CASSEGPGGRQPQHF.

The rearrangement joins TRBV5-6 to TRBJ1-3; D is possibly TRBD1 (5 bases). Germline-derived CDR1 and CDR2 are SGHDT and YYEEEE. The V end lost 1 base, the J end lost 0 bases, and 11 bases lay between the germline ends. This CDR3 comprises 16 residues. The CDR3 sequence: CASSLWGRLSGNTIYF. DNA for the CDR3: TGTGCCAGCAGCTTGTGGGGCCGGCTCTCTGGAAACACCATATATTTT.